Included here is one T cell receptor (beta chain) sequence, with context. Its antigen remains undetermined. Base-call qualities are not available, and no considerably larger clone is one nucleotide away. The library came from the immunoSEQ multiplex PCR assay. TCRdb retrieved this table from immuneACCESS and kept in-frame rearrangements only. Not all clones are present; in checked studies, unresolved V genes account for under half, and no reason is known for the remainder. Present in this sample are about 94,000 clones, around 94% of which were seen just once. Jointly, the top ten make up around 0.84% of the sample. Via the germline V gene, CDR1 is SQVTM and CDR2 ANQGSEA. Taken from cysteine to phenylalanine, the CDR3 has 16 residues. Only the CDR3 region is kept as DNA, spanning 48 bases read in frame from base 1. V lost 7 bases and J lost 3 bases; the stretch between them is 24 bases long. The record originates from a study of T cell changes during pregnancy in multiple sclerosis (dated by TCRdb to about 2019). Regarding the research as a whole: In women with multiple sclerosis, the researchers looked at how the T cell repertoire shifted as pregnancy progressed.

This receptor was obtained from a female donor with multiple sclerosis, enrolled in a pregnancy study. This specimen was peripheral blood, taken in the third trimester of pregnancy. The chain uses TRBV29-1 and TRBJ1-1; a tentative D call is TRBD1 (5 bases match). CDR3 protein: CSGEIRDSRVHTEAFF. The DNA is as follows: TGCAGCGGGGAAATCCGGGACTCTCGAGTACACACTGAAGCTTTCTTT.